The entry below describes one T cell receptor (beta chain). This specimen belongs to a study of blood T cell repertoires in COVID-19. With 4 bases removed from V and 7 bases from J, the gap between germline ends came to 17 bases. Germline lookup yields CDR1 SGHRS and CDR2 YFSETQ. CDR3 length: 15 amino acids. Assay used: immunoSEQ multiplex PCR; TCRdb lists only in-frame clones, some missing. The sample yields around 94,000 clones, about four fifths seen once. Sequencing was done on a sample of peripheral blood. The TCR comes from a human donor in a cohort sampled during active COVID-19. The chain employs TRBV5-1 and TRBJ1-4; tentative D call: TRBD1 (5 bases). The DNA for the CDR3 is TGCGCCAGCAGCCCCGTTGGCAGGGTGGGTGAAAAACTGTTTTTT. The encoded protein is CASSPVGRVGEKLFF.